Detailed here is one TCR beta chain. This sample is drawn from a study of OX40 agonist ivuxolimab in advanced cancers. The wider study: Given to patients was ivuxolimab, an agonistic anti-OX40 (CD134) antibody. Cancers in dose escalation were hepatocellular, melanoma, renal cell and head and neck.

Per the germline V gene, CDR1 is SGHTA and CDR2 is FQGNSA. There are 16 residues in the CDR3. V lost 3 bases to trimming and J lost 2 bases, with 11 bases between them. Clones were read by immunoSEQ multiplex PCR, and TCRdb kept only the in-frame ones, dropping some. Of roughly 38,000 clones listed, about 90% are singletons. The sequences come from CD4+ or CD8+ T cells sorted from blood, collected in a trial of the OX40 agonist ivuxolimab. V and J are TRBV7-2 and TRBJ2-6; no clear D gene. This clonotype was obtained from an adult with an advanced solid tumor such as melanoma, head and neck, liver or kidney cancer. CDR3 residues: CASSFYNIAGANVLTF. CDR3 in DNA: TGTGCCAGCAGCTTCTACAACATCGCTGGGGCCAACGTCCTGACTTTC.